This T cell receptor beta chain was profiled in a study of blood T cell repertoires in COVID-19. Study overall: PBMCs, B-cell-depleted T cells, or T cells provided the cDNA or gDNA that made up the material.

The germline V gene encodes CDR1 SGHVS and CDR2 FQNEAQ. The CDR3 is made up of 13 amino acids. V lost 5 bases to trimming and J lost 4 bases, with 11 bases between them. Data came from immunoSEQ multiplex PCR; TCRdb stores just in-frame clones and leaves some out. This table holds roughly 380,000 clones, approximately 84% found once. This clone has only one observation. J is TRBJ1-1 and V is TRBV7-8; D gene unclear. Sequencing input: PBMCs or T cells enriched from blood (not recorded which). The clonotype comes from a woman aged 25 to 39 who had recovered from COVID-19. CDR3 region: CASSPYSGTEAFF. CDR3 nucleotides: TGTGCCAGCAGCCCTTACAGCGGCACTGAAGCTTTCTTT.